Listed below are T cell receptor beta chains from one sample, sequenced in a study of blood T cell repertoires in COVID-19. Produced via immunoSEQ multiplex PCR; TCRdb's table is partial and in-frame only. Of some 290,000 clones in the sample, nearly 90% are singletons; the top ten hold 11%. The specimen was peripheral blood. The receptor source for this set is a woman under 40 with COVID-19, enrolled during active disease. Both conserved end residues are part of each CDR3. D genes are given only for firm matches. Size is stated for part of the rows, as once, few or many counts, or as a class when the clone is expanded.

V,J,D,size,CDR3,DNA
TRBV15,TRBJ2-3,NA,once,CATSSGQSTDTQYF,TGTGCCACCAGCAGCGGACAGAGCACAGATACGCAGTATTTT
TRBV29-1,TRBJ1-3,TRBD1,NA,CSAREGADGNTIYF,TGCAGCGCCCGCGAGGGGGCCGATGGAAACACCATATATTTT
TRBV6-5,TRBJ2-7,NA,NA,CASSYSWAETGYEQYF,TGTGCCAGCAGTTACTCTTGGGCAGAGACAGGCTACGAGCAGTACTTC
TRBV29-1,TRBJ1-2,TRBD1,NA,CSVVDGQANYGYTF,TGCAGCGTCGTAGATGGACAGGCTAACTATGGCTACACCTTC
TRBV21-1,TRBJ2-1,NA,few,CASSKRQRRSNNEQFF,TGTGCCAGCAGCAAACGCCAGCGGAGATCGAACAATGAGCAGTTCTTC
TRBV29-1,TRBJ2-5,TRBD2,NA,CSARLAKETQYF,TGCAGCGCCCGACTAGCTAAGGAGACCCAGTACTTC
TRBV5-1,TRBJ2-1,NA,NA,CASYPGPGGSEQFF,TGCGCCAGTTATCCGGGACCTGGGGGGAGTGAGCAGTTCTTC
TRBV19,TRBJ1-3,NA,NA,CASSPRLSGNTIYF,TGTGCCAGTAGTCCCAGGCTCTCTGGAAACACCATATATTTT
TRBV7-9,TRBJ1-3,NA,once,CASSLNRDSLTIYF,TGTGCCAGCAGCTTAAACCGCGACAGCCTCACCATATATTTT
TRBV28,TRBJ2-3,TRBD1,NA,CASSLWDSTSTDTQYF,TGTGCCAGCAGTTTGTGGGACAGCACCAGCACAGATACGCAGTATTTT
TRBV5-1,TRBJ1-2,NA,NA,CASSLARGDYGYTF,TGCGCCAGCAGCTTGGCCAGGGGAGATTATGGCTACACCTTC
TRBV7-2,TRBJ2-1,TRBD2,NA,CASSLANSGGPYNEQFF,TGTGCCAGCAGCTTAGCGAATAGCGGGGGCCCTTACAATGAGCAGTTCTTC
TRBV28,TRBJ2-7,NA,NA,CASSPLRAGYEQYF,TGTGCCAGCAGTCCCCTCCGGGCGGGGTACGAGCAGTACTTC
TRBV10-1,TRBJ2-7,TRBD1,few,CASSETGVKDYEQYF,TGCGCCAGCAGTGAGACAGGGGTCAAGGACTACGAGCAGTACTTC
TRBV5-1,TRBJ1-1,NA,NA,CASSNTGGRTEAFF,TGCGCCAGCAGCAACACAGGCGGGAGGACTGAAGCTTTCTTT
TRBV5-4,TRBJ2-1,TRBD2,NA,CASSLAGSGGLNEQFF,TGTGCCAGCAGCTTGGCGGGTAGCGGGGGGCTAAATGAGCAGTTCTTC
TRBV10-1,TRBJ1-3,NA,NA,CASQGSNSGNTIYF,TGCGCCAGCCAGGGATCGAACTCTGGAAACACCATATATTTT
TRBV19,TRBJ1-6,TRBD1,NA,CASSPWDRGSPLHF,TGTGCCAGTAGTCCATGGGACAGGGGTTCACCCCTCCACTTT
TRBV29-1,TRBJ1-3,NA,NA,CSVEQTVSGNTIYF,TGCAGCGTTGAACAGACAGTCTCTGGAAACACCATATATTTT
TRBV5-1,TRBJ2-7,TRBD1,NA,CASSLAGTGAAYEQYF,TGCGCCAGCAGCTTGGCTGGGACAGGGGCCGCCTACGAGCAGTACTTC
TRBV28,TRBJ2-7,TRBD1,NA,CASSAHGQGSYEQYF,TGTGCCAGCAGCGCTCACGGACAGGGGTCCTACGAGCAGTACTTC
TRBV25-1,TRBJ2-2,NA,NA,CASSDRYNTGELFF,TGTGCCAGCAGTGACAGGTACAACACCGGGGAGCTGTTTTTT
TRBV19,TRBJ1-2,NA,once,CASSPWTGSYTF,TGTGCCAGTAGTCCCTGGACCGGGAGCTACACCTTC
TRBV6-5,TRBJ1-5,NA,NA,CASSPPGLGQPQHF,TGTGCCAGCAGTCCCCCAGGGTTAGGTCAGCCCCAGCATTTT
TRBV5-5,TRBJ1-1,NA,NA,CASIYLFTEAFF,TGTGCCAGCATCTACTTGTTCACTGAAGCTTTCTTT
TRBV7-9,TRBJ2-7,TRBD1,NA,CASSLAQGVVYEQYF,TGTGCCAGCAGCTTAGCACAGGGGGTAGTTTACGAGCAGTACTTC
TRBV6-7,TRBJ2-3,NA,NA,CASRQGTTHTQYF,TGTGCCAGCAGGCAGGGTACGACCCATACGCAGTATTTT
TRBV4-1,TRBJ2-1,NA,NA,CASSQDPVRDEQFF,TGCGCCAGCAGCCAAGACCCGGTGCGGGATGAGCAGTTCTTC
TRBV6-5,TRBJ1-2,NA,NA,CASSYFTGLGYGYTF,TGTGCCAGCAGTTACTTCACAGGGTTGGGATATGGCTACACCTTC
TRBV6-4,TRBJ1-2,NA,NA,CASSASYRDINYGYTF,TGTGCCAGCAGTGCTTCGTACCGGGACATTAACTATGGCTACACCTTC
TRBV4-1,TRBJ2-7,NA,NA,CASSQDRQVDEQYF,TGCGCCAGCAGCCAAGATAGACAGGTCGACGAGCAGTACTTC
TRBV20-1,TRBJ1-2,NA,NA,CSLQGNGYTF,TGCAGTTTACAGGGTAATGGCTACACCTTC
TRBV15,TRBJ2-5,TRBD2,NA,CATSRDFEGLEHNTQYF,TGTGCCACCAGCAGAGATTTTGAGGGACTAGAGCATAATACCCAGTACTTC
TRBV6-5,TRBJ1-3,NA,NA,CASSYAGLAGNTIYF,TGTGCCAGCAGTTATGCAGGGCTGGCTGGAAACACCATATATTTT
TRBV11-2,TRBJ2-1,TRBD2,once,CASSFSGGSYNEQFF,TGTGCCAGCAGCTTTAGCGGGGGGTCCTACAATGAGCAGTTCTTC
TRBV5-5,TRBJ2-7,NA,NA,CASSFRVSQGYEQYF,TGTGCCAGCAGCTTCCGGGTCTCGCAAGGATACGAGCAGTACTTC
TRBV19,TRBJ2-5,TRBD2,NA,CASSLLLSGGQETQYF,TGTGCCAGTAGTTTACTCCTTAGCGGGGGGCAAGAGACCCAGTACTTC
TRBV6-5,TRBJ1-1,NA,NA,CASSYWRANTEAFF,TGTGCCAGCAGTTACTGGAGGGCGAACACTGAAGCTTTCTTT
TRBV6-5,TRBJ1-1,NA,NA,CASSTLTGNTEAFF,TGTGCCAGCAGTACCTTGACTGGGAACACTGAAGCTTTCTTT
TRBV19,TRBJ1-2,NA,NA,CASSTQGAGYGYTF,TGTGCCAGTAGTACCCAGGGAGCGGGTTATGGCTACACCTTC
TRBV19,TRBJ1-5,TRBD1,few,CASCYVTGGYNQPQHF,TGTGCCAGTTGTTATGTGACAGGGGGTTACAATCAGCCCCAGCATTTT
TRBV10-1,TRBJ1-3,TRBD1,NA,CASSEGQGSLSGNTIYF,TGCGCCAGCAGTGAGGGACAGGGTTCCCTCTCTGGAAACACCATATATTTT
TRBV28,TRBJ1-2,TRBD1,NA,CASSRRQGKGYGYTF,TGTGCCAGCAGTCGCCGACAGGGTAAAGGCTATGGCTACACCTTC
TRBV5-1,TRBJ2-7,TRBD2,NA,CASSPTGSAGGQYEQYF,TGCGCCAGCAGCCCTACGGGATCGGCGGGGGGCCAATACGAGCAGTACTTC
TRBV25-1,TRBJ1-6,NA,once,CASSESTGNISPLHF,TGTGCCAGCAGTGAGTCAACAGGGAATATTTCACCCCTCCACTTT
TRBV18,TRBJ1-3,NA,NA,CASSPVDTSGNTIYF,TGTGCCAGCTCACCCGTAGATACCTCTGGAAACACCATATATTTT
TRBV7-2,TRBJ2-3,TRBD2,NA,CASSFRRGVTDTQYF,TGTGCCAGCAGCTTTAGGCGGGGGGTCACAGATACGCAGTATTTT
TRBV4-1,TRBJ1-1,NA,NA,CASSQDSIGDTEAFF,TGCGCCAGCAGCCAAGATAGTATAGGAGACACTGAAGCTTTCTTT
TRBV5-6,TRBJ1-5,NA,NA,CASSFRGGSSNQPQHF,TGTGCCAGCAGCTTCCGCGGGGGTAGTAGCAATCAGCCCCAGCATTTT
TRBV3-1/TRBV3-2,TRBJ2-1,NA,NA,CASSQVSRVGNEQFF,TGTGCCAGCAGCCAAGTATCGAGGGTTGGCAATGAGCAGTTCTTC